The 29 T cell receptor beta chains below were found in one sample sequenced in a study of T cells in localized non-small cell lung cancer. TCRdb's copy holds only in-frame clones and misses some; the assay was immunoSEQ multiplex PCR. The profile shows about 48,000 clones, around 77% of them singletons. The sequenced sample was peripheral blood, obtained before any cancer treatment. These TCRs come from a man aged 40 to 70 with stage I squamous cell lung carcinoma.

The J gene is TRBJ1-4, the V gene TRBV30; the D is unclear. This CDR3 comprises 11 residues. V dropped 0 bases and J dropped 8 bases, with 4 bases sitting between them. CDR1 and CDR2 (germline): GTSNPN, SVGIG (reference sequence). CDR3 sequence reads: CAWSVSEKLFF. For the CDR3, the DNA is TGTGCCTGGAGTGTAAGCGAAAAACTGTTTTTT.

This sequence joins TRBV7-2 and TRBJ2-3; D may be TRBD1 (5 bases). The CDR3 is 13 amino acids. CDR1 SGHTA and CDR2 FQGNSA come from the germline V gene. The V gene lost 4 bases and the J gene lost 8 bases, with 13 bases spanning the gap. In DNA form, the CDR3 reads TGTGCCAGCAGCTCGAGCTCGCAGGGTACGCAGTATTTT. This sequence encodes CASSSSSQGTQYF.

V is TRBV28 and J is TRBJ1-5; tentatively, D is TRBD1 (6 bases). CDR1 and CDR2 from the germline V gene are MDHEN and SYDVKM. The CDR3 totals 14 residues. V lost 5 bases and J 11 bases, leaving 19 bases between the germline ends. The CDR3 protein is CASSPDQGISAQHF. CDR3 nucleotides: TGTGCCAGCAGTCCGGACCAGGGGATATCAGCCCAGCATTTT.

This rearrangement joins TRBV9 to TRBJ2-7, with 9 bases lining up with TRBD1. Unmatched junction bases numbered 6, after V lost 4 bases and J lost 4 bases. CDR3 length: 14 residues. Germline-derived CDR1 and CDR2 are SGDLS and YYNGEE. The CDR3 nucleotides are TGTGCCAGCAGCCCCGGGACAGGGCTGTACGAGCAGTACTTC. It yields the protein CASSPGTGLYEQYF.

The J gene is TRBJ1-2, the V gene TRBV14; D call uncertain. Germline CDR1 SGHDN, CDR2 FVKESK. The ends were cut back, 1 base at V and 7 bases at J, with 13 bases in the middle. This CDR3 spans 14 amino acids. CDR3 sequence reads: CASSQVAGFGGYTF. The CDR3 DNA is TGTGCCAGCAGCCAAGTCGCGGGGTTTGGTGGCTACACCTTC.

This chain uses TRBV2 with TRBJ2-3, with D tentatively TRBD2 (5 bases). In germline, CDR1 is SNHLY, CDR2 FYNNEI. The CDR3 is 13 amino acids. V lost 7 bases and J lost 2, with 10 bases in between. The CDR3 DNA reads as TGTGCCAGCAAAGCGGAGACCACAGATACGCAGTATTTT. This encodes CASKAETTDTQYF.

The V call is TRBV5-6, the J call TRBJ1-2; D uncertain. This CDR3 region has 17 residues. V was clipped by 2 bases and J by 4 bases, with 21 bases between them. Germline V gene lookup returns CDR1 SGHDT and CDR2 YYEEEE. The CDR3 spells CASSFGPDGEGTYGYTF. DNA of the CDR3: TGTGCCAGCAGCTTTGGCCCAGATGGTGAGGGTACCTATGGCTACACCTTC.

The chain couples TRBV9 to TRBJ2-7, with D tentatively TRBD2 (5 bases). V lost 4 bases to trimming and J lost 4 bases, with 21 bases between them. CDR1 is SGDLS, CDR2 YYNGEE, per germline. CDR3 size: 16 residues. The CDR3 here is CASSPGWSGSVYEQYF. The DNA for the CDR3 is TGTGCCAGCAGCCCGGGTTGGTCGGGATCAGTTTACGAGCAGTACTTC.

The chain employs TRBV7-9 and TRBJ2-3, with D unclear. CDR3 length: 13 amino acids. Trimming took off 4 bases at V and 4 bases at J, with 9 bases between the two ends. From germline, CDR1 is SEHNR and CDR2 FQNEAQ (reference sequence). CDR3 DNA sequence: TGTGCCAGCAGCTCGACCACTCCAGATACGCAGTATTTT. Its protein is CASSSTTPDTQYF.

This chain joins TRBV14 and TRBJ1-1; D remains ambiguous. The germline V gene encodes CDR1 SGHDN and CDR2 FVKESK. V was trimmed by 1 base and J by 4 bases, leaving 7 bases between them. The CDR3 loop spans 13 amino acids. The CDR3 DNA reads as TGTGCCAGCAGCCAAGCGTGGGGCACTGAAGCTTTCTTT. Protein: CASSQAWGTEAFF.

V is TRBV29-1 and J is TRBJ1-6; 8 bases map to TRBD1. CDR1 and CDR2 from the germline V gene are SQVTM and ANQGSEA. The junction had 4 bases not matched to a gene; V was cut back by 4 bases and J by 5 bases. The CDR3 extends over 14 amino acids. The CDR3, as DNA: TGCAGCGTTGGGGGACAGGATAATAATTCACCCCTCCACTTT. Its translation: CSVGGQDNNSPLHF.

The V and J genes are TRBV25-1 and TRBJ2-3; TRBD1 matches 8 bases. Germline CDR1 reads MGHDK; CDR2 reads SYGVNS. The CDR3 totals 17 residues. J gave up 3 bases and V 6 bases, and 14 bases lay outside the gene matches. The CDR3 nucleotides are TGTGCCAGCAGCGATCGCACAGGGGGACCAAATACAGATACGCAGTATTTT. Encoded protein: CASSDRTGGPNTDTQYF.

This chain connects TRBV27 to TRBJ1-2; 8 nucleotides line up with TRBD1. The V segment lost 4 bases and the J segment 6 bases; nucleotides outside the gene matches: 19. Germline loops: CDR1 MNHEY, CDR2 SMNVEV (reference sequence). CDR3 size: 18 residues. CDR3 sequence (DNA): TGTGCCAGCAGTTCAAGGGTCGCAGGGGGCAGGGGGTTTAATGGCTACACCTTC. Amino acid sequence: CASSSRVAGGRGFNGYTF.

This clone was seen once. The gene calls are TRBV7-7 and TRBJ2-2; the match to TRBD1 covers 7 bases. V dropped 5 bases and J dropped 7; count of bases not matched to a gene: 10. The germline gives CDR1 SSHAT, CDR2 FNYEAQ (reference sequence). The length of the CDR3 is 15 residues. CDR3 coding DNA: TGTGCCAGCAGCCTTATGACAGGGCCTGGCGGGGAGCTGTTTTTT. It yields the protein CASSLMTGPGGELFF.

This clone came up once. A much larger clone differs by one base, so this may be a read error. This chain connects TRBV7-2 to TRBJ2-7; D not resolved. Germline CDR1 reads SGHTA; CDR2 reads FQGNSA. This CDR3 contains 11 residues. Deletions cut 5 bases from V and 1 base from J, with 3 bases between. The CDR3 nucleotides are TGTGCCAGCAGCGAATCCTACGAGCAGTACTTC. This gives the protein CASSESYEQYF.

V gene TRBV11-2 combines with J gene TRBJ1-1; D gene uncertain. Germline V lookup: CDR1 SGHAT, CDR2 FQNNGV. Deletions cut 2 bases from V and 7 bases from J, with 14 bases between. The CDR3 length is 14 residues. For the CDR3, the DNA is TGTGCCAGCAGCTTAATGATTGTGCAGGATGAAGCTTTCTTT. Its translation is CASSLMIVQDEAFF.

The chain employs TRBV30 and TRBJ1-5; the match to TRBD1 covers 7 bases. The V and J ends lost 3 bases and 0 bases, in that order; junction bases with no gene match: 5. CDR1 and CDR2 from the germline V gene are GTSNPN and SVGIG (reference sequence). This CDR3 has 15 residues. CDR3 DNA sequence: TGTGCCTGGAGCAGGGGGGCAGATAGCAATCAGCCCCAGCATTTT. Translating gives CAWSRGADSNQPQHF.

J is TRBJ2-1 and V is TRBV5-1; 7 bases line up with TRBD2. CDR1 SGHRS and CDR2 YFSETQ come from the germline V gene. The V gene end was trimmed by 3 bases and the J gene end by 8 bases; junction bases not matched to a gene: 8. The CDR3 totals 14 residues. The CDR3 sequence: CASSSRGSADEQFF. The CDR3 region has the DNA TGCGCCAGCAGCTCGCGGGGGTCGGCGGATGAGCAGTTCTTC.

The rearrangement joins TRBV6-5 to TRBJ2-5; the D is unclear. The CDR3 runs 12 residues. V shed 6 bases and J shed 4 bases, with 9 bases lying between them. Germline V gene sequence: CDR1 MNHEY, CDR2 SVGAGI. The DNA for the CDR3 is TGTGCCAGCAGGGAGTGGTTAGAGACCCAGTACTTC. This sequence encodes CASREWLETQYF.

This clone has only a few counts. The genes are TRBV28 and TRBJ1-6, with D possibly being TRBD1 (6 bases). Per the germline V gene, CDR1 is MDHEN and CDR2 is SYDVKM. This CDR3 comprises 14 residues. Trimming took off 6 bases at V and 10 bases at J, with 16 bases between the two ends. DNA for the CDR3: TGTGCCAGCAGCACGAACAGGGAGGGATCACCCCTCCACTTT. It is translated as CASSTNREGSPLHF. The variable domain in full, completed from reference TRBV28 and TRBJ1-6, reads DVKVTQSSRYLVKRTGEKVFLECVQDMDHENMFWYRQDPGLGLRLIYFSYDVKMKEKGDIPEGYSVSREKKERFSLILESASTNQTSMYLCASSTNREGSPLHFGNGTRLTVT.

The chain joins TRBV5-1 to TRBJ2-3, with 7 positions matching TRBD1. The CDR3 extends over 16 amino acids. Looked up from germline, CDR1 is SGHRS and CDR2 is YFSETQ. V lost 4 bases to trimming and J lost 2 bases; unmatched junction nucleotides: 10. CDR3 DNA: TGCGCCAGCAGCCTGGTAGTAACAGGGGACACAGATACGCAGTATTTT. This encodes CASSLVVTGDTDTQYF.

The chain has TRBV9 and TRBJ2-1; TRBD2 is a possible D gene (6 bases). Germline V CDR1 and CDR2: SGDLS, YYNGEE. The V end lost 0 bases, the J end lost 7 bases, and 11 bases lay between the germline ends. The CDR3 length is 14 residues. The CDR3, as DNA: TGTGCCAGCAGCGTAGAAGGACTAACTAATGAGCAGTTCTTC. The encoded protein is CASSVEGLTNEQFF.

This clone was found once. The gene calls are TRBV6-6 and TRBJ1-3; D might be TRBD1 (6 bases). The V gene's germline CDR1 is MNHNY and CDR2 SVGAGI (reference sequence). Between the trimmed V and J ends, which lost 5 bases and 0 bases, there was a span of 11 bases. The CDR3 spans 15 residues. The CDR3 spells CASSRTVPSGNTIYF. The DNA for the CDR3 is TGTGCCAGCAGTCGGACAGTGCCCTCTGGAAACACCATATATTTT.

The V call is TRBV19, the J call TRBJ2-1; maybe TRBD2 (5 bases). The germline V gene has CDR1 LNHDA and CDR2 SQIVND (reference sequence). This CDR3 is 14 amino acids long. V lost 0 bases, J lost 10 bases, and 13 bases lay in between. The CDR3 region has the DNA TGTGCCAGTAGTATAGATCTATCGGGAAAGGAGCAGTTCTTC. It is translated as CASSIDLSGKEQFF.

This rearrangement joins TRBV7-3 to TRBJ2-3; a weak D match, TRBD2 (7 bases). CDR3 length: 17 amino acids. Looked up from germline, CDR1 is SGHTA and CDR2 is FQGTGA. The germline V and J ends were trimmed by 4 bases and 2 bases, with 19 bases remaining between them. CDR3 bases: TGTGCCAGCAGCTCCACGTACCGGGGGGCTCACACAGATACGCAGTATTTT. Its protein is CASSSTYRGAHTDTQYF.

The chain uses TRBV6-1 and TRBJ1-4, with D perhaps TRBD1 (6 bases). Trimming took off 2 bases at V and 11 bases at J, with 18 bases between the two ends. Germline CDR1 MNHNS, CDR2 SASEGT. The CDR3 is 15 amino acids. CDR3 in DNA: TGTGCCAGCAGTGAAATGGACAGAGGAATGTGGAAACTGTTTTTT. Amino acid sequence: CASSEMDRGMWKLFF.

The chain joins TRBV5-1 to TRBJ2-3; TRBD2 aligns across 8 bases. Germline lookup yields CDR1 SGHRS and CDR2 YFSETQ. Trimming cost V 4 bases and J 4 bases; bases outside gene matches: 11. CDR3 length: 16 residues. CDR3 nucleotides: TGCGCCAGCAGCCCCCTGGCGGGGGGTCGGTCAGATACGCAGTATTTT. Its translation: CASSPLAGGRSDTQYF.

The chain links TRBV4-2 to TRBJ1-1, with D perhaps matching TRBD1 (6 bases). The germline V and J ends were trimmed by 5 bases and 8 bases, with 15 bases remaining between them. CDR1 is LGHNA, CDR2 YNFKEQ, per germline. The CDR3 consists of 13 residues. CDR3 DNA: TGTGCCAGCAGCACAACCCGGACAGCCGAAGCTTTCTTT. Translating it yields CASSTTRTAEAFF.

This clone was found a few times. This chain joins TRBV29-1 and TRBJ2-1, with TRBD1 matching over 7 bases. CDR1 is SQVTM and CDR2 is ANQGSEA in the germline V gene. The CDR3 is made up of 15 amino acids. After removal of 6 bases from V and 1 base from J, the junction contained 9 bases not matched to a gene. This CDR3 reads CSVRMSDRSYNEQFF. CDR3 nucleotide sequence: TGCAGCGTCCGGATGTCGGACAGGTCCTACAATGAGCAGTTCTTC.